Shown below are 23 T cell receptor beta chains from a single sample sequenced in a study of human thymus T cells. This table comes from immunoSEQ multiplex PCR, and its TCRdb copy is limited to in-frame clones, with some not included. The sample has more than 45,000 clones; 90% to 95% are singletons. The sequencing sample was made of blood. The receptors here all came from a boy under two years old with a congenital heart defect but otherwise immunologically healthy.

The chain recombines TRBV27 with TRBJ2-7, with 9 nucleotides matching TRBD2. V was pared by 0 bases and J by 3 bases, with 6 bases of the junction left unmatched. CDR1 MNHEY and CDR2 SMNVEV come from the germline V gene (reference sequence). There are 16 residues in the CDR3. CDR3 coding DNA: TGTGCCAGCAGTTTATCGGGGACTAGCTGGTACTACGAGCAGTACTTC. Translation: CASSLSGTSWYYEQYF.

The chain couples TRBV7-2 to TRBJ1-1, with 8 bases identical to TRBD1. The CDR3 runs 15 residues. CDR1 and CDR2 from the germline V gene are SGHTA and FQGNSA. Trimming cost V 5 bases and J 5 bases; bases outside gene matches: 10. The CDR3 DNA sequence: TGTGCCAGCAGCCTCAGTCCAGGGGGCCGAACTGAAGCTTTCTTT. Translated, it gives CASSLSPGGRTEAFF. Full variable domain (outside the CDR3, taken from reference TRBV7-2 and TRBJ1-1): GAGVSQSPSNKVTEKGKDVELRCDPISGHTALYWYRQSLGQGLEFLIYFQGNSAPDKSGLPSDRFSAERTGGSVSTLTIQRTQQEDSAVYLCASSLSPGGRTEAFFGQGTRLTVV.

V usage is TRBV7-2 and J usage is TRBJ2-7; 9 bases line up with TRBD1. Looked up from germline, CDR1 is SGHTA and CDR2 is FQGNSA. V trimming: 3 bases; J trimming: 3 bases; junction bases outside the gene matches: 3. The CDR3 sequence is 14 residues long. The CDR3 protein is CASSFGTGNYEQYF. The DNA for the CDR3 is TGTGCCAGCAGCTTCGGGACAGGGAACTACGAGCAGTACTTC.

The V and J genes are TRBV28 and TRBJ2-4; D is uncertain. This CDR3 is 15 amino acids long. Germline loops: CDR1 MDHEN, CDR2 SYDVKM. Trimming cost V 5 bases and J 0 bases, with 11 bases left between them. CDR3 in amino acids: CASSPQHLAKNIQYF. CDR3 DNA sequence: TGTGCCAGCAGTCCCCAACACTTAGCCAAAAACATTCAGTACTTC.

For the CDR3, the DNA is TGTGCCAGCAGGTTATCCAGGGGCGCGGAGACCCAGTACTTC. As protein: CASRLSRGAETQYF. The chain couples TRBV7-2 to TRBJ2-5; maybe TRBD1 (6 bases). This CDR3 has 14 residues. V was shortened by 6 bases and J by 5 bases, with 16 bases between the two germline ends. In germline, CDR1 is SGHTA, CDR2 FQGNSA.

The V and J genes are TRBV5-1 and TRBJ2-5, with TRBD2 matching over 11 bases. Germline CDR1 and CDR2: SGHRS and YFSETQ. V lost 0 bases to trimming and J lost 0 bases; unmatched junction nucleotides: 1. CDR3 length equals 16 residues. The CDR3 region has the DNA TGCGCCAGCAGCTTGGGGACTAGCGGGTACCAAGAGACCCAGTACTTC. Encoded protein: CASSLGTSGYQETQYF.

This chain links TRBV25-1 with TRBJ2-7, with 12 positions matching TRBD2. Trimming cost V 1 base and J 2 bases; bases outside gene matches: 3. CDR1 is MGHDK, CDR2 SYGVNS, per germline. This CDR3 spans 16 amino acids. This chain's CDR3 is CASSEFGLAGTYEQYF. CDR3 nucleotide sequence: TGTGCCAGCAGTGAATTTGGACTAGCGGGGACCTACGAGCAGTACTTC.

As DNA, the CDR3 is TGTGCCTGGAGTGACAGGGAAGGCACTGAAGCTTTCTTT. Protein sequence: CAWSDREGTEAFF. The J gene is TRBJ1-1, the V gene TRBV30; the D gene is possibly TRBD1 (6 bases). The germline V gene has CDR1 GTSNPN and CDR2 SVGIG (reference sequence). The CDR3 contains 13 residues. V lost 1 base to trimming and J lost 4 bases, with 10 bases between them.

The chain combines TRBV19 with TRBJ1-4, with 7 bases identical to TRBD1. Trimming took 4 bases from V and 0 from J; bases not matched to a gene: 5. The CDR3 has 16 residues. Germline CDR1 is LNHDA and CDR2 is SQIVND (reference sequence). The CDR3 protein is CASSTPGTATNEKLFF. CDR3 coding DNA: TGTGCCAGTAGTACCCCCGGGACAGCAACTAATGAAAAACTGTTTTTT.

The chain links TRBV7-9 to TRBJ1-2, with D hard to call. From germline, CDR1 is SEHNR and CDR2 FQNEAQ (reference sequence). CDR3 length: 15 amino acids. Trimming took 1 base from V and 1 from J, leaving 10 bases between them. The chain's CDR3 is CASSLEGRFNYGYTF. CDR3 DNA sequence: TGTGCCAGCAGCTTAGAGGGCAGGTTTAACTATGGCTACACCTTC.

The chain links TRBV5-1 to TRBJ1-1, with D perhaps matching TRBD1 (6 bases). Trimming shortened V by 0 bases and J by 3 bases, and 15 bases separated the two germline ends. The germline V gene encodes CDR1 SGHRS and CDR2 YFSETQ. This CDR3 comprises 16 residues. As DNA, the CDR3 is TGCGCCAGCAGCTTGGGATTCGGGGGCGTGGACACTGAAGCTTTCTTT. Protein: CASSLGFGGVDTEAFF. Using reference TRBV5-1 and TRBJ1-1 for the parts outside the CDR3, the full variable domain is KAGVTQTPRYLIKTRGQQVTLSCSPISGHRSVSWYQQTPGQGLQFLFEYFSETQRNKGNFPGRFSGRQFSNSRSEMNVSTLELGDSALYLCASSLGFGGVDTEAFFGQGTRLTVV.

The CDR3 loop reads CASSYSAQQGTEAFF. In DNA form, the CDR3 reads TGTGCCAGCAGTTACTCGGCCCAACAGGGGACTGAAGCTTTCTTT. The genes are TRBV6-5 and TRBJ1-1; 7 nucleotides align to TRBD1. V shed 0 bases, J shed 5 bases, and the junction held 6 bases outside the gene matches. The germline V gene encodes CDR1 MNHEY and CDR2 SVGAGI. The CDR3 contains 15 residues.

The genes are TRBV11-2 and TRBJ1-3; TRBD1 agrees at 8 bases. The V segment lost 5 bases and the J segment 4 bases; nucleotides outside the gene matches: 7. This CDR3 spans 15 amino acids. Germline values: CDR1 SGHAT, CDR2 FQNNGV. The CDR3, as DNA: TGTGCCAGCAGCCCCACGGACAGGGACGGAAACACCATATATTTT. It specifies CASSPTDRDGNTIYF.

This clone was counted once. Here the CDR3 reads CASSVSSGGATGELFF. The CDR3 nucleotides are TGTGCCAGCAGCGTATCAAGCGGGGGGGCCACCGGGGAGCTGTTTTTT. The chain is built from TRBV9 and TRBJ2-2; 10 bases agree with TRBD2. Germline V gene data show CDR1 as SGDLS and CDR2 as YYNGEE. The CDR3 is made up of 16 amino acids. The J segment lost 4 bases and the V segment lost 1 base, leaving 4 bases of the junction unmatched. The variable domain in full, with the rest retrieved from reference TRBV9 and TRBJ2-2, is DSGVTQTPKHLITATGQRVTLRCSPRSGDLSVYWYQQSLDQGLQFLIQYYNGEERAKGNILERFSAQQFPDLHSELNLSSLELGDSALYFCASSVSSGGATGELFFGEGSRLTVL.

V gene TRBV27 combines with J gene TRBJ1-2; D gene uncertain. Trimming left V 7 bases short and J 1 base short, with 10 bases between. From germline, CDR1 is MNHEY and CDR2 SMNVEV (reference sequence). The CDR3 loop spans 13 amino acids. The CDR3 protein is CASKWAGNYGYTF. The CDR3 DNA reads as TGTGCCAGCAAGTGGGCGGGTAACTATGGCTACACCTTC.

V and J are TRBV18 and TRBJ1-1; 11 bases fit TRBD1. The CDR3 covers 17 residues. V lost 0 bases and J lost 6; bases outside the gene matches: 9. Per the germline V gene, CDR1 is KGHSH and CDR2 is LQKENI. CDR3 sequence (DNA): TGTGCCAGCTCACCACCACTCGGACAGGGGGCATTGGCTGAAGCTTTCTTT. Translation: CASSPPLGQGALAEAFF.

The chain has TRBV29-1 and TRBJ1-2, with D possibly being TRBD1 (5 bases). Germline V CDR1 and CDR2: SQVTM, ANQGSEA. V was trimmed by 4 bases and J by 3 bases, leaving 12 bases between them. The CDR3 covers 13 residues. The CDR3 loop is CSVGQRDDYGYTF. The CDR3 region has the DNA TGCAGCGTTGGACAGAGGGACGACTATGGCTACACCTTC.

The chain employs TRBV9 and TRBJ2-1, with D perhaps matching TRBD1 (6 bases). Germline loops: CDR1 SGDLS, CDR2 YYNGEE. This CDR3 is 15 amino acids long. Trimming removed 0 bases at V and 4 bases at J, with 11 bases between. The CDR3 here is CASSVAAGVYNEQFF. CDR3 bases: TGTGCCAGCAGCGTAGCGGCAGGGGTGTACAATGAGCAGTTCTTC.

The chain employs TRBV4-3 and TRBJ2-2, with D uncertain. Trimming removed 0 bases at V and 4 bases at J, with 9 bases between. CDR1 and CDR2 from the germline V gene are LGHNA and YSLEER. CDR3 size: 15 residues. In DNA, the CDR3 is TGCGCCAGCAGCCAAGATAGGTTGGGCACCGGGGAGCTGTTTTTT. It yields the protein CASSQDRLGTGELFF.

V gene TRBV6-6 combines with J gene TRBJ2-4; D possibly uses TRBD1 or TRBD2 (7 bases each). This CDR3 region has 16 residues. The V gene lost 7 bases and the J gene lost 1 base, with 17 bases spanning the gap. Germline V CDR1 and CDR2: MNHNY, SVGAGI (reference sequence). The CDR3 DNA follows: TGTGCCAGCACCAGGGGGGGGGCTAGGGCCAAAAACATTCAGTACTTC. Translating gives CASTRGGARAKNIQYF.

Only one count was recorded for this clone. The chain has TRBV6-6 and TRBJ2-7; D tentatively fits TRBD1 or TRBD2 (5 bases each). Germline CDR1 reads MNHNY; CDR2 reads SVGAGI (reference sequence). The ends were cut back, 6 bases at V and 4 bases at J, with 16 bases in the middle. The CDR3 totals 14 residues. CDR3 DNA sequence: TGTGCCAGCAGCCAAGAGAGGGGACCGTACGAGCAGTACTTC. Protein product: CASSQERGPYEQYF.

The rearrangement links TRBV19 to TRBJ1-1; 7 nucleotides match TRBD1. The CDR3 is made up of 15 amino acids. Germline trimming cut 0 bases from V and 5 bases from J; bases unmatched to any gene: 6. Germline V gene sequence: CDR1 LNHDA, CDR2 SQIVND (reference sequence). CDR3 loop: CASSIDGGGLTEAFF. The DNA of the CDR3 is TGTGCCAGTAGTATAGACGGAGGGGGCTTGACTGAAGCTTTCTTT.

This clone is a singleton in its sample. The CDR3 protein is CATSRPGLAGNSGANVLTF. In nucleotides, the CDR3 is TGTGCCACCAGCAGACCGGGACTAGCGGGGAACTCTGGGGCCAACGTCCTGACTTTC. V usage is TRBV15 and J usage is TRBJ2-6; 13 bases agree with TRBD2. This CDR3 has 19 amino acids. From germline, CDR1 is LNHNV and CDR2 YYDKDF (reference sequence). The ends lost 2 bases at V and 0 bases at J; junction bases unmatched: 4.